The T cell receptor (beta chain) under discussion was sequenced for a study of T cells in Graves' hyperthyroidism and ophthalmopathy. Duration under 3 months, a NOSPECS grade of at least 4, and a Clinical Activity Score of at least 3 characterized the ophthalmopathy patients. It was 10 ml of fresh peripheral blood that supplied the PBMCs. The V end lost 5 bases, the J end lost 1 base, and 9 bases lay between the germline ends. This CDR3 region has 13 residues. Germline CDR1 is LGHNT and CDR2 is FRNRAP. There were TCR beta CDR3 regions amplified from RNA transcripts. Initially, a first-round RT-PCR of the TCR CDR3 employed the HTBI primer set. TCRdb passed the multiplex PCR reads through MiXCR, listing each CDR3 protein once. The table lists approximately 490,000 distinct CDR3 sequences, approximately 23% of them singletons, with about half in the top ten.

The V gene is TRBV12-5, the J gene TRBJ2-7, with D possibly TRBD1 on 6 matching bases. The clonotype was recovered from an older woman with Graves' ophthalmopathy. The source material was blood. In nucleotides, the CDR3 is TGTGCTAGTGGTCCGGGACATTCCTACGAGCAGTACTTC. Translated: CASGPGHSYEQYF.